This TCR beta chain was sequenced in a study of T cell responses to AZD1222 COVID-19 vaccine. Study-wide results and limits: Among AZD1222 vaccinees, only six or seven were seropositive at baseline.

V was shortened by 3 bases and J by 5 bases, with 7 bases between the two germline ends. This CDR3 region has 12 residues. CDR1 and CDR2 from the germline V gene are LGHDT and YNNKEL (reference sequence). Turning to this clone: No antigen is known for it. The sample holds other DNA sequences that translate to the same CDR3.

Generated by immunoSEQ multiplex PCR, the TCRdb table keeps only in-frame clones and is missing some. The data contain around 150,000 clones, over 90% of them singletons. This rearrangement joins TRBV3-1 (or the pseudogene TRBV3-2) to TRBJ1-2; D gene unclear. Specimen: peripheral blood, collected on day 0 of AZD1222 vaccination. This TCR was recovered from an adult in good health. The CDR3 reads CASSQGGYGYTF. The CDR3, as DNA: TGTGCCAGCAGCCAGGGAGGGTATGGCTACACCTTC.